This T cell receptor (delta chain) was identified during a study of human gamma delta and Vdelta1 T cells. TCRdb processed the PCR reads again with the CATT caller. The data hold 6,500 or so delta-chain clones, with over 8.5% observed a single time. This clone was found many times. The CDR3 has 21 residues. V trimming: 0 bases; J trimming: 0 bases; junction bases outside the gene matches: 16. Germline CDR1 reads TSWWSYY; CDR2 reads QGS. The gene calls are TRDV1 and TRDJ1; 10 bases match TRDD3. The source of this sequence is a human donor in good health. Sequencing was performed on naive CD27+ Vdelta1 gamma-delta T cells from blood. CDR3 loop: CALGELSTRRGIRPYTDKLIF. The CDR3 bases are TGTGCTCTTGGGGAACTCTCAACGCGGCGGGGGATACGTCCATACACCGATAAACTCATCTTT.